This T cell receptor beta chain was captured by sequencing in a study of CD8+ T cells in alopecia areata. Study-wide context: The share of scalp area affected provided the severity score for treated patients. Study observations and caveats: Clonality was higher in lesional than normal scalp, especially in alopecia totalis/universalis. Many expanded lesional clones persisted in scalp and blood during tofacitinib treatment. Tofacitinib significantly reduced both scalp clonality and expanded CD8+ clones among the top 100.

Reverse transcription of extracted RNA yielded cDNA, which provided the sequencing template. Assay: immunoSEQ multiplex PCR; the TCRdb copy retains only in-frame clones and omits some. The profile shows 200,000 to 250,000 clones, around 43% of them singletons. This clone was seen repeatedly, ten times or more. Its antigen is currently unknown. Treatment denoted: oral pan-JAK inhibitor, 5-10 mg twice daily. The source was CD4+ T cells sorted from blood, collected at approximately week 39, from a patient treated with tofacitinib. The TCR was taken from a human donor with alopecia areata.

The CDR3 coding sequence is TGTGCCAGCAGTTTTACAGGGCGCTCGGATGGCTACACCTTC. Encoded protein: CASSFTGRSDGYTF. The chain employs TRBV28 and TRBJ1-2; D is possibly TRBD1 (6 bases). The CDR3 totals 14 residues. Germline loops: CDR1 MDHEN, CDR2 SYDVKM. V was shortened by 3 bases and J by 6 bases, with 14 bases between the two germline ends.